This T cell receptor beta chain was recovered during a study of blood T cell repertoires in COVID-19. Study at large: The analysed material was cDNA or gDNA that came from T cells, B-cell-depleted T cells, or PBMCs.

Clones were sequenced by immunoSEQ multiplex PCR, and TCRdb holds only the in-frame ones, with some missing. The table records approximately 440,000 clones, approximately 88% of them present only once. This CDR3 is 16 amino acids long. With 1 base removed from V and 0 bases from J, the gap between germline ends came to 9 bases. The V gene's germline CDR1 is LGHDT and CDR2 YNNKEL (reference sequence). The V and J genes are TRBV3-1 (or the pseudogene TRBV3-2) and TRBJ2-2; D is perhaps TRBD2 (5 bases). The TCR originated in a woman in her 50s with COVID-19, enrolled during active disease. Sequencing was done on a sample of peripheral blood. As DNA, the CDR3 is TGTGCCAGCAGCCAAGCTAGCAGAACGAACACCGGGGAGCTGTTTTTT. This codes for CASSQASRTNTGELFF.